The 20 T cell receptor beta chains reported below all come from one sample, sequenced in a study of STAT5B mutations in CD4+ large granular lymphocyte leukemia. This table comes from immunoSEQ multiplex PCR, and its TCRdb copy is limited to in-frame clones, with some not included. The data show tens of thousands of clones, approximately 79% seen once. The sequenced sample consisted of CD4+ T cells from blood buffy coats. Receptors originate from a human donor in good health.

The chain combines TRBV15 with TRBJ2-3; 7 positions match TRBD1. V shed 5 bases, J shed 6 bases, and the junction held 20 bases outside the gene matches. CDR1 and CDR2 from the germline V gene are LNHNV and YYDKDF (reference sequence). This CDR3 has 18 amino acids. The CDR3 protein is CATSGGGVDRRLRDTQYF. The CDR3 region has the DNA TGTGCCACCAGCGGGGGTGGGGTGGACAGGCGGCTTCGGGATACGCAGTATTTT.

V is TRBV27 and J is TRBJ2-5; 11 bases agree with TRBD2. The CDR3 extends over 17 amino acids. Germline V gives CDR1 MNHEY, CDR2 SMNVEV (reference sequence). Trimming cost V 6 bases and J 5 bases; bases outside gene matches: 14. CDR3 loop: CASRPGVLAGEMETQYF. For the CDR3, the DNA is TGTGCCAGCAGGCCTGGGGTACTAGCGGGAGAAATGGAGACCCAGTACTTC.

The V call is TRBV2, the J call TRBJ2-4, with 10 positions matching TRBD2. The ends lost 4 bases at V and 1 base at J; junction bases unmatched: 7. The length of the CDR3 is 17 residues. Germline values: CDR1 SNHLY, CDR2 FYNNEI. CDR3 sequence: CASSGASGRSAKNIQYF. The CDR3 DNA sequence: TGTGCCAGCAGTGGGGCTAGCGGGAGATCGGCCAAAAACATTCAGTACTTC.

This rearrangement joins TRBV6-6 to TRBJ2-7; tentative D call: TRBD1 (5 bases). This CDR3 spans 12 amino acids. The germline gives CDR1 MNHNY, CDR2 SVGAGI (reference sequence). With 6 bases removed from V and 6 bases from J, the gap between germline ends came to 12 bases. The CDR3 sequence is CASSPDSREQYF. The CDR3 DNA follows: TGTGCCAGCAGCCCCGACAGTCGCGAGCAGTACTTC.

This chain links TRBV5-5 with TRBJ1-2; D gene ambiguous. The CDR3 is made up of 15 amino acids. The ends were cut back, 2 bases at V and 0 bases at J, with 11 bases in the middle. Germline V gene data show CDR1 as SGHKS and CDR2 as YYEKEE (reference sequence). The CDR3 is CASSFFGVANYGYTF. The CDR3 coding sequence is TGTGCCAGCAGCTTCTTCGGGGTAGCTAACTATGGCTACACCTTC.

The table lists this clone with a count of one. This chain uses TRBV5-6 with TRBJ2-5; D is possibly TRBD1 (5 bases). Germline-derived CDR1 and CDR2 are SGHDT and YYEEEE. The CDR3 is 13 residues long. V was cut by 0 bases and J by 2 bases, with 5 bases left in between. CDR3 DNA sequence: TGTGCCAGCAGCTTGGGACAGCAAGAGACCCAGTACTTC. Protein product: CASSLGQQETQYF.

This clone was observed a few times. V usage is TRBV19 and J usage is TRBJ1-1; no reliable D call. This CDR3 comprises 13 residues. Germline V gene data show CDR1 as LNHDA and CDR2 as SQIVND (reference sequence). V was cut by 7 bases and J by 1 base, with 10 bases left in between. Here the CDR3 DNA reads TGTGCCAGTAACCAAGGGAAGAACACTGAAGCTTTCTTT. This codes for CASNQGKNTEAFF.

The chain uses TRBV5-4 and TRBJ2-1; 10 nucleotides agree with TRBD2. Per the germline V gene, CDR1 is SGHNT and CDR2 is YYREEE (reference sequence). V shed 5 bases, J shed 6 bases, and the junction held 2 bases outside the gene matches. CDR3 length equals 13 residues. CDR3 sequence (DNA): TGTGCCAGCAGAAGGACTAGCGGCAATGAGCAGTTCTTC. Amino acid sequence: CASRRTSGNEQFF. Using reference TRBV5-4 and TRBJ2-1 for the parts outside the CDR3, the full variable domain is ETGVTQSPTHLIKTRGQQVTLRCSSQSGHNTVSWYQQALGQGPQFIFQYYREEENGRGNFPPRFSGLQFPNYSSELNVNALELDDSALYLCASRRTSGNEQFFGPGTRLTVL.

This clone was detected only a few times. The chain couples TRBV28 to TRBJ1-5; a weak D match, TRBD1 (6 bases). The CDR3 runs to 15 residues. Looked up from germline, CDR1 is MDHEN and CDR2 is SYDVKM. V was shortened by 5 bases and J by 6 bases, with 17 bases between the two germline ends. The CDR3 region is CASSPIDRPAQPQHF. CDR3 DNA sequence: TGTGCCAGCAGTCCAATCGACAGGCCCGCTCAGCCCCAGCATTTT. Together with reference TRBV28 and TRBJ1-5, the CDR3 gives the full variable domain: DVKVTQSSRYLVKRTGEKVFLECVQDMDHENMFWYRQDPGLGLRLIYFSYDVKMKEKGDIPEGYSVSREKKERFSLILESASTNQTSMYLCASSPIDRPAQPQHFGDGTRLSIL.

The rearrangement links TRBV2 to TRBJ1-5; D not resolved. This CDR3 is built from 15 residues. Deletions cut 6 bases from V and 2 bases from J, with 14 bases between. Germline CDR1 SNHLY, CDR2 FYNNEI. The CDR3 sequence: CASRGGWYGNQPQHF. The CDR3 nucleotides are TGTGCCAGCAGGGGAGGGTGGTATGGCAATCAGCCCCAGCATTTT.

The J gene is TRBJ2-3, the V gene TRBV29-1; 8 bases match TRBD1. Germline lookup yields CDR1 SQVTM and CDR2 ANQGSEA. The junction had 5 bases not matched to a gene; V was cut back by 7 bases and J by 5 bases. The CDR3 loop spans 12 amino acids. The CDR3 nucleotides read TGCAGCGCCCGGACAGGGTTAGATACGCAGTATTTT. Amino acids: CSARTGLDTQYF.

This chain connects TRBV7-2 to TRBJ2-3; D ambiguous. The CDR3 length is 14 residues. Germline CDR1 reads SGHTA; CDR2 reads FQGNSA. The germline V and J ends were trimmed by 4 bases and 2 bases, with 10 bases remaining between them. The DNA for the CDR3 is TGTGCCAGCAGCTCCTCGAGGAACACAGATACGCAGTATTTT. This codes for CASSSSRNTDTQYF.

This chain links TRBV11-2 with TRBJ1-2, with D possibly being TRBD1 (6 bases). The length of the CDR3 is 14 residues. Between the trimmed V and J ends, which lost 1 base and 4 bases, there was a span of 10 bases. Germline V gene data show CDR1 as SGHAT and CDR2 as FQNNGV. CDR3 in amino acids: CASSLAEGVYGYTF. The CDR3 bases are TGTGCCAGCAGCTTAGCCGAGGGGGTCTATGGCTACACCTTC.

This clone was observed a few times. The chain carries TRBV5-1 and TRBJ1-2, with D unresolved. Germline V CDR1 and CDR2: SGHRS, YFSETQ. This CDR3 comprises 13 residues. V lost 0 bases, J lost 8 bases, and 11 bases lay in between. DNA of the CDR3: TGCGCCAGCAGCTTGGGCAGGATGCGGGGCTACACCTTC. As protein: CASSLGRMRGYTF.

The rearrangement links TRBV19 to TRBJ2-4; the match to TRBD2 covers 15 bases. Germline V gives CDR1 LNHDA, CDR2 SQIVND (reference sequence). The junction had 2 bases not matched to a gene; V was cut back by 5 bases and J by 0 bases. This CDR3 has 17 amino acids. The CDR3 spells CASSRTSGGAAKNIQYF. CDR3 sequence (DNA): TGTGCCAGTAGTCGGACTAGCGGGGGGGCAGCCAAAAACATTCAGTACTTC.

The chain uses TRBV29-1 and TRBJ1-5; no clear D gene. Germline loops: CDR1 SQVTM, CDR2 ANQGSEA. The CDR3 covers 12 residues. Trimming left V 4 bases short and J 4 bases short, with 8 bases between. For the CDR3, the DNA is TGCAGCGTTGGTTTATCTAATCAGCCCCAGCATTTT. It yields the protein CSVGLSNQPQHF. The variable domain in full, completed from reference TRBV29-1 and TRBJ1-5, reads SAVISQKPSRDICQRGTSLTIQCQVDSQVTMMFWYRQQPGQSLTLIATANQGSEATYESGFVIDKFPISRPNLTFSTLTVSNMSPEDSSIYLCSVGLSNQPQHFGDGTRLSIL.

The chain has TRBV7-9 and TRBJ1-1; D is unresolved. The germline gives CDR1 SEHNR, CDR2 FQNEAQ (reference sequence). The CDR3 runs to 14 residues. V was clipped by 5 bases and J by 1 base, with 11 bases between them. The CDR3 nucleotides read TGTGCCAGCAGCAAGCAGAATAAGAACACTGAAGCTTTCTTT. Protein sequence: CASSKQNKNTEAFF.

The rearrangement uses TRBV19 and TRBJ2-1, with D perhaps TRBD2 (5 bases). The CDR3 is 17 residues long. V dropped 4 bases and J dropped 10 bases, with 26 bases sitting between them. In germline, CDR1 is LNHDA, CDR2 SQIVND (reference sequence). In DNA, the CDR3 is TGTGCCAGTAGTAGACCCTACCGGGTCCAACAACTAGGGGAGCAGTTCTTC. Its translation: CASSRPYRVQQLGEQFF.

The chain has TRBV30 and TRBJ2-1, with TRBD2 matching 12 bases. The CDR3 consists of 14 residues. The germline CDR1 and CDR2 sequences are GTSNPN and SVGIG (reference sequence). Germline trimming cut 5 bases from V and 3 bases from J; bases unmatched to any gene: 2. The CDR3 is CAWETSGGYNEQFF. The CDR3 bases are TGTGCCTGGGAGACTAGCGGGGGCTACAATGAGCAGTTCTTC.

The V and J genes are TRBV5-4 and TRBJ2-1, with 15 bases aligning to TRBD2. Germline trimming cut 3 bases from V and 10 bases from J; bases unmatched to any gene: 8. CDR1 SGHNT and CDR2 YYREEE come from the germline V gene (reference sequence). The CDR3 has 16 residues. The CDR3 nucleotides read TGTGCCAGCAGCTCCCGGACTAGCGGGAGGGCATGGGAGCAGTTCTTC. Amino acids: CASSSRTSGRAWEQFF.